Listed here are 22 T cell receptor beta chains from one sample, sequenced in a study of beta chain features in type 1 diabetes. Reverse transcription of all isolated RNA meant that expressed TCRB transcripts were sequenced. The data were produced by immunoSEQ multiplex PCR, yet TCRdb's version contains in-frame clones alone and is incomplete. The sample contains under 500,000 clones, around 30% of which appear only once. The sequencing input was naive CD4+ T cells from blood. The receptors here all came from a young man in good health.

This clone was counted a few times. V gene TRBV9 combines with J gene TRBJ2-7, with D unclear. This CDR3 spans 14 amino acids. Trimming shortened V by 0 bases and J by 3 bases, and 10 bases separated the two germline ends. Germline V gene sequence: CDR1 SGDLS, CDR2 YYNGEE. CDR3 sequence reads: CASSVEGSVYEQYF. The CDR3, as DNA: TGTGCCAGCAGCGTAGAAGGTTCAGTCTACGAGCAGTACTTC.

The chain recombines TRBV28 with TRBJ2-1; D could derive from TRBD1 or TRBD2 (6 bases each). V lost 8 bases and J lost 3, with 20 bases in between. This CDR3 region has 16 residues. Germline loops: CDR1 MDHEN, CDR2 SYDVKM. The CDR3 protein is CASRSGGTTIYNEQFF. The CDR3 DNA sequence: TGTGCCAGCCGTTCCGGCGGGACAACTATCTACAATGAGCAGTTCTTC.

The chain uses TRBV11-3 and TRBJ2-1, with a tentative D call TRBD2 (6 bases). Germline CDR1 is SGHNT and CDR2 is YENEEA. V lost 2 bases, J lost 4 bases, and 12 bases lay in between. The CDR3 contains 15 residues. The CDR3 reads CASSLRGTGYNEQFF. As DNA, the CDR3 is TGTGCCAGCAGCTTACGCGGGACCGGTTACAATGAGCAGTTCTTC.

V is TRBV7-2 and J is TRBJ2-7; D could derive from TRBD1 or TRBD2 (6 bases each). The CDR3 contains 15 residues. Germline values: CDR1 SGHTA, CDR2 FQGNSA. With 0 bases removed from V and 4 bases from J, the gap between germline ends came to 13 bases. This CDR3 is CASSLAGGPLYEQYF. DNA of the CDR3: TGTGCCAGCAGCTTAGCCGGGGGCCCCCTATACGAGCAGTACTTC.

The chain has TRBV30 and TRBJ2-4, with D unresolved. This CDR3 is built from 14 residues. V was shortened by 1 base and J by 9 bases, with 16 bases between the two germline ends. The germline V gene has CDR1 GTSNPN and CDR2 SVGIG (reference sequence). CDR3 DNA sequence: TGTGCCTGGAGTGAAGACGGATACAATGCCATTCAGTACTTC. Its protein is CAWSEDGYNAIQYF.

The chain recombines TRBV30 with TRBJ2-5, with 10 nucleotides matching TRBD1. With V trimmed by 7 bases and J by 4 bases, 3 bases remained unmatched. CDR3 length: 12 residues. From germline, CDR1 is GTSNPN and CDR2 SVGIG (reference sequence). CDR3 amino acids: CAFDRGPETQYF. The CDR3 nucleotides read TGTGCCTTCGACAGGGGGCCAGAGACCCAGTACTTC. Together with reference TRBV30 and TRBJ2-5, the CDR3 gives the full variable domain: SQTIHQWPATLVQPVGSPLSLECTVEGTSNPNLYWYRQAAGRGLQLLFYSVGIGQISSEVPQNLSASRPQDRQFILSSKKLLLSDSGFYLCAFDRGPETQYFGPGTRLLVL.

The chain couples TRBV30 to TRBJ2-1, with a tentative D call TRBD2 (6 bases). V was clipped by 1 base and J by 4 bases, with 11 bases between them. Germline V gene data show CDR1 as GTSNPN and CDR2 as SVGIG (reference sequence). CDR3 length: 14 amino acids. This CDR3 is CAWSGGIVYNEQFF. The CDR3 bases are TGTGCCTGGAGTGGCGGGATTGTATACAATGAGCAGTTCTTC. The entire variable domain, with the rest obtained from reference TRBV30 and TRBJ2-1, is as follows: SQTIHQWPATLVQPVGSPLSLECTVEGTSNPNLYWYRQAAGRGLQLLFYSVGIGQISSEVPQNLSASRPQDRQFILSSKKLLLSDSGFYLCAWSGGIVYNEQFFGPGTRLTVL.

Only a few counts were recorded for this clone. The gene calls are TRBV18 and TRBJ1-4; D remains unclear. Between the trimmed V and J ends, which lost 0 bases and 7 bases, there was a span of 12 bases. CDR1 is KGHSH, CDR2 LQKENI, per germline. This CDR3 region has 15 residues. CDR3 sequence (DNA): TGTGCCAGCTCACCACCGGTGGCAGCAGGTGAAAAACTGTTTTTT. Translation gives CASSPPVAAGEKLFF.

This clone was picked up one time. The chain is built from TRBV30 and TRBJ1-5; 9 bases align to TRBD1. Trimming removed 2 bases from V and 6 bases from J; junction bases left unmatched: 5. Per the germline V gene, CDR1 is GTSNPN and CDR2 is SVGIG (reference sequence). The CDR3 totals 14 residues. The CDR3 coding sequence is TGTGCCTGGAGTTCCGACAGGGGGTTTCAGCCCCAGCATTTT. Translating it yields CAWSSDRGFQPQHF.

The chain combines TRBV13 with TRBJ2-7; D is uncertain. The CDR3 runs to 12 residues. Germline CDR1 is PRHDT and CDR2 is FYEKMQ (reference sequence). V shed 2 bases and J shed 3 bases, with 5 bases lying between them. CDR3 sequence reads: CASSLNIYEQYF. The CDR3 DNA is TGTGCCAGCAGCTTAAACATCTACGAGCAGTACTTC.

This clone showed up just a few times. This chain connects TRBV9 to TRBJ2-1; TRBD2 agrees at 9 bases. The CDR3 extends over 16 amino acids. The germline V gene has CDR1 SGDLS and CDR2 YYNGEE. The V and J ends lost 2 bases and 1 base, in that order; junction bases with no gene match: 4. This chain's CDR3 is CASSVGLAGSYNEQFF. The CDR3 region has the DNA TGTGCCAGCAGCGTGGGGCTAGCGGGATCCTACAATGAGCAGTTCTTC.

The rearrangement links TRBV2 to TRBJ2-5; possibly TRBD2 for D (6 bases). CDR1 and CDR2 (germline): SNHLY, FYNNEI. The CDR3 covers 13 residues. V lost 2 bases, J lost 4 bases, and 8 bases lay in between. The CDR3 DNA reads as TGTGCCAGCAGTGAAACGGGAGTAGAGACCCAGTACTTC. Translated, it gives CASSETGVETQYF.

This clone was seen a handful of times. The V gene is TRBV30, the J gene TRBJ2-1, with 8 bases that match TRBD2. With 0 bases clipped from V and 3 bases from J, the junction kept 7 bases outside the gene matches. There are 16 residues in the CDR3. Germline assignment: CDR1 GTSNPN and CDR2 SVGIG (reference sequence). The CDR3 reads CAWSVMLAGLYNEQFF. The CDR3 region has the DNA TGTGCCTGGAGTGTAATGCTAGCGGGTCTCTACAATGAGCAGTTCTTC.

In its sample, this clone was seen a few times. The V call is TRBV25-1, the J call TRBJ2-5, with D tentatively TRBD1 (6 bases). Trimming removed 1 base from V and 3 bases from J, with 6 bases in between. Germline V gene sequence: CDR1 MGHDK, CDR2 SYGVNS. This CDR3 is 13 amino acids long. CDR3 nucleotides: TGTGCCAGCAGTGAATCAGGGGAAGAGACCCAGTACTTC. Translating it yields CASSESGEETQYF.

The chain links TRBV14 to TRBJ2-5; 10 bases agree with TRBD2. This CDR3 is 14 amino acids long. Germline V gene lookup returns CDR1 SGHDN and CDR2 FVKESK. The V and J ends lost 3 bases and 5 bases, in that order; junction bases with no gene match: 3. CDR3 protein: CASSHLAGVETQYF. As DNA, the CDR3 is TGTGCCAGCAGCCACCTAGCGGGAGTGGAGACCCAGTACTTC.

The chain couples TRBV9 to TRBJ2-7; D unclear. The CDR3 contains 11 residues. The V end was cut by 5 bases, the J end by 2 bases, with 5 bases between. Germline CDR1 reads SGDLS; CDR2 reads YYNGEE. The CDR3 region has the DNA TGTGCCAGCAGGTACCCCTACGAGCAGTACTTC. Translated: CASRYPYEQYF.

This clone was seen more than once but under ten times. CDR3 in DNA: TGTGCCATCAGGACTAGCGGGAAGAGTGAGCAGTTCTTC. It encodes CAIRTSGKSEQFF. The chain recombines TRBV10-3 with TRBJ2-1, with 11 nucleotides matching TRBD2. Unmatched junction bases numbered 4, after V lost 6 bases and J lost 9 bases. Germline V gene sequence: CDR1 ENHRY, CDR2 SYGVKD. The CDR3 is 13 residues long.

The CDR3, as DNA: TGTGCCACCCAACAAGGGGTAGGCTACAATGAGCAGTTCTTC. Its translation is CATQQGVGYNEQFF. This chain links TRBV5-6 with TRBJ2-1, with a weak D call TRBD1 (5 bases). Germline values: CDR1 SGHDT, CDR2 YYEEEE. V shed 9 bases and J shed 3 bases, with 16 bases lying between them. CDR3 size: 14 residues.

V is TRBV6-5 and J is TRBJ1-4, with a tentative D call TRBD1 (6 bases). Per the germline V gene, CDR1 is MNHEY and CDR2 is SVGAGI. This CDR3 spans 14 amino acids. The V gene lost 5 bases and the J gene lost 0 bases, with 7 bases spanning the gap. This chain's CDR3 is CASSGQPTNEKLFF. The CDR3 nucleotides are TGTGCCAGCAGTGGACAGCCAACTAATGAAAAACTGTTTTTT.

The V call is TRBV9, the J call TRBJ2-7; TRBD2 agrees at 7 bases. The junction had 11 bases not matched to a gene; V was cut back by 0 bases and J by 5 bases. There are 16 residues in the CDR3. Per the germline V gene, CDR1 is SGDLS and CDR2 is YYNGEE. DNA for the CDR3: TGTGCCAGCAGCGTAGCGGCGGGAGAGAGGCCCAACGAGCAGTACTTC. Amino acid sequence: CASSVAAGERPNEQYF. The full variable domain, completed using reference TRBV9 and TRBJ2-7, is DSGVTQTPKHLITATGQRVTLRCSPRSGDLSVYWYQQSLDQGLQFLIQYYNGEERAKGNILERFSAQQFPDLHSELNLSSLELGDSALYFCASSVAAGERPNEQYFGPGTRLTVT.

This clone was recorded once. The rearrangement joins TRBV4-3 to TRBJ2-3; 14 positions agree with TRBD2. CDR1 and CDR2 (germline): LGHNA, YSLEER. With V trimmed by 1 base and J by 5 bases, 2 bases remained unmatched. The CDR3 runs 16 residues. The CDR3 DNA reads TGCGCCAGCAGCCAAGGGACTAGCGGGAGGATAGATACGCAGTATTTT. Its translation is CASSQGTSGRIDTQYF.

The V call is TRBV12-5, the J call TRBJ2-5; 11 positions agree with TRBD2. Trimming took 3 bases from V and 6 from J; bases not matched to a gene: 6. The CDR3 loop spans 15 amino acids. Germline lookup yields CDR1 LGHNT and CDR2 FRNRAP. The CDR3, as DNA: TGTGCTAGTGGTTTCCTCACTAGCGGGAGAAAGACCCAGTACTTC. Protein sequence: CASGFLTSGRKTQYF.